This T cell receptor beta chain was profiled in a study of T cell responses to AZD1222 COVID-19 vaccine. About the research overall: The analysis combined second doses at about 4 or about 12 weeks.

Findings of the study overall: Of the AZD1222 recipients, only six were seropositive at baseline. Donors were chiefly white British, with a greater number of females, and clonal diversity was perhaps underestimated. Variant regions that are unmutated are reportedly the target of nearly half of spike-specific TCRs.

For this clone: What it binds is not known.

Repertoires were generated with immunoSEQ multiplex PCR, while TCRdb's copy carries only in-frame clones and drops some. The sample consists of about 130,000 clones, 88% of them appearing once. The sequence derives from an adult in good health. Specimen: peripheral blood, collected on day 0 of AZD1222 vaccination.

CDR3 coding DNA: TGTGCCAGCAGCTATTACCTGGTCGGATCCGATGGCTACACCTTC. Amino acids: CASSYYLVGSDGYTF. This chain connects TRBV7-2 to TRBJ1-2, with unresolved D. The V end lost 4 bases, the J end lost 6 bases, and 18 bases lay between the germline ends. There are 15 residues in the CDR3. CDR1 and CDR2 (germline): SGHTA, FQGNSA. The whole variable domain, remainder taken from reference TRBV7-2 and TRBJ1-2, is GAGVSQSPSNKVTEKGKDVELRCDPISGHTALYWYRQSLGQGLEFLIYFQGNSAPDKSGLPSDRFSAERTGGSVSTLTIQRTQQEDSAVYLCASSYYLVGSDGYTFGSGTRLTVV.